The next 8 T cell receptor beta chains were all read from a single sample in a study of blood T cells in healthy people across ages. A second about 6 to 12 cycle PCR used barcoded and J-beta primers. TCRdb independently ran MiXCR on the 5' RACE reads; one entry per CDR3 protein. The sample carries about 1.4 million distinct CDR3 sequences, approximately 59% recorded once. The sequenced material came from blood. The receptors originated from a man younger than 35 in good health.

A note on this clonotype: The germline gene is not matched at one end of the junction; a read error may be the cause. The rearrangement joins TRBV12-3 or TRBV12-4 to TRBJ2-3, with D possibly matching TRBD1 (6 bases). The CDR3 totals 12 residues. The CDR3 protein is CASSRQADTRYF. As DNA, the CDR3 is TGTGCCAGCAGTCGACAGGCCGATACGCGGTATTTT.

Turning to this clonotype: Likely a read error: the CDR3 ends without its conserved phenylalanine or tryptophan. The rearrangement uses TRBV27 and TRBJ2-2; D not certain. The V gene's germline CDR1 is MNHEY and CDR2 SMNVEV (reference sequence). CDR3 length equals 15 residues. V was trimmed by 6 bases and J by 4 bases, leaving 15 bases between them. As DNA, the CDR3 is TGTGCCAGCAGCCTTCAGGTCATGACCACCGGGGAGCTGTTTTCT. Protein: CASSLQVMTTGELFS.

The CDR3 is CSASGARYNEQFF. The CDR3 region has the DNA TGCAGTGCTAGCGGCGCTAGGTACAATGAGCAGTTCTTC. V usage is TRBV20-1 and J usage is TRBJ2-1; D is uncertain. Trimming pared 3 bases from V and 4 bases from J, leaving 10 bases between. The CDR3 contains 13 residues. Germline CDR1 DFQATT, CDR2 SNEGSKA (reference sequence).

This clonotype has more than one count but fewer than ten. V usage is TRBV4-1 and J usage is TRBJ1-1; possible D gene TRBD1, 6 bases. The CDR3 is 14 amino acids. Germline V CDR1 and CDR2: MGHRA, YSYEKL. The V and J ends lost 8 bases and 4 bases respectively, with 17 bases between them. CDR3 nucleotide sequence: TGCGCCAGCGGTCACAGGGTTTGGAGCACTGAAGCTTTCTTT. Translation gives CASGHRVWSTEAFF.

In its sample, this clonotype was seen a few times. The chain carries TRBV7-6 and TRBJ2-3; D is ambiguous. The CDR3 consists of 16 residues. Germline V CDR1 and CDR2: SGHVS, FNYEAQ. The V and J ends lost 5 bases and 0 bases respectively, with 15 bases between them. CDR3 sequence: CASSPISSLSTDTQYF. Here the CDR3 DNA reads TGTGCCAGCAGCCCAATATCATCCTTAAGCACAGATACGCAGTATTTT.

This chain joins TRBV7-9 and TRBJ1-6; 8 nucleotides match TRBD1. With V trimmed by 6 bases and J by 7 bases, 8 bases remained unmatched. The CDR3 runs 15 residues. Germline V gives CDR1 SEHNR, CDR2 FQNEAQ (reference sequence). The CDR3 DNA reads TGTGCCAGCAGGCCGAGACAGGGGTTGAATTCACCCCTCCACTTT. Translated, it gives CASRPRQGLNSPLHF.

This clonotype was picked up a small number of times. V gene TRBV6-2 or TRBV6-3 combines with J gene TRBJ1-5; possible D gene TRBD1, 6 bases. Germline loops: CDR1 MNHEY, CDR2 SVGEGT. This CDR3 is 14 amino acids long. The V gene lost 6 bases and the J gene lost 3 bases, with 12 bases spanning the gap. This CDR3 is CASREGGNNQPQHF. CDR3 DNA: TGTGCCAGCAGGGAAGGGGGGAACAATCAGCCCCAGCATTTT.

This sequence joins TRBV25-1 and TRBJ2-7; D possibly uses TRBD1 or TRBD2 (5 bases each). The germline CDR1 and CDR2 sequences are MGHDK and SYGVNS. With 1 base removed from V and 3 bases from J, the gap between germline ends came to 16 bases. The CDR3 contains 16 residues. CDR3 sequence (DNA): TGTGCCAGCAGTGAATGGGGGTTAGGTCATGACTACGAGCAGTACTTC. This gives the protein CASSEWGLGHDYEQYF.